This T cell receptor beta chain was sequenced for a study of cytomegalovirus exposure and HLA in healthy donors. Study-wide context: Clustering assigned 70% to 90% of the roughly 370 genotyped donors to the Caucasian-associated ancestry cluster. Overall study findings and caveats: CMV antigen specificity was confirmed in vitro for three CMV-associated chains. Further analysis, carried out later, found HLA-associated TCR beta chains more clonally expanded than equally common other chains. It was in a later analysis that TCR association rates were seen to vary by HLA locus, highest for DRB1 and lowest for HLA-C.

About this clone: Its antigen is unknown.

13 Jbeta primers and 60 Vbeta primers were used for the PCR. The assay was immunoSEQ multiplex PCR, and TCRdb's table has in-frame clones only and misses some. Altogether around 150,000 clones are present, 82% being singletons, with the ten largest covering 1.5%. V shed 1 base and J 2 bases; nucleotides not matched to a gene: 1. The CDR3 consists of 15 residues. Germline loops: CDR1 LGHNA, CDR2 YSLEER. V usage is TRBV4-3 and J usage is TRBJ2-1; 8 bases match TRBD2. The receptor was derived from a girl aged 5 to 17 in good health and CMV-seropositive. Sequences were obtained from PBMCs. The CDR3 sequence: CASSQAGGTYNEQFF. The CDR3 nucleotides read TGCGCCAGCAGCCAAGCGGGGGGGACCTACAATGAGCAGTTCTTC.